Presented here are 13 T cell receptor beta chains from one specimen sequenced in a study of blood T cell repertoires in COVID-19 (TCRdb year 2020). The library relied on the immunoSEQ multiplex PCR assay. This immuneACCESS table, as held by TCRdb, lists in-frame sequences with V and J called but not all clones. Of the missing ones, under half trace to an unresolved V gene in checked studies; the others have no known cause. The table for this sample lists 250,000 to 300,000 clones; approximately 83% of them were counted only once. Roughly 3.2% of the sample rests with the top ten. The specimen sequenced was PBMCs or T cells enriched from blood (not recorded which). The receptor source for this set is a middle-aged man who had recovered from COVID-19.

The chain combines TRBV19 with TRBJ2-5; D is undetermined. V shed 6 bases and J shed 2 bases, with 16 bases lying between them. Germline loops: CDR1 LNHDA, CDR2 SQIVND (reference sequence). The CDR3 has 15 residues. The CDR3 loop reads CASSPRRLAQETQYF. The CDR3 bases are TGTGCCAGTAGCCCGCGAAGACTGGCACAAGAGACCCAGTACTTC. The whole variable domain, remainder taken from reference TRBV19 and TRBJ2-5, is DGGITQSPKYLFRKEGQNVTLSCEQNLNHDAMYWYRQDPGQGLRLIYYSQIVNDFQKGDIAEGYSVSREKKESFPLTVTSAQKNPTAFYLCASSPRRLAQETQYFGPGTRLLVL.

This clone was counted a single time. The rearrangement joins TRBV28 to TRBJ1-1, with 7 bases lining up with TRBD1. The V gene's germline CDR1 is MDHEN and CDR2 SYDVKM. The CDR3 extends over 14 amino acids. Losses at the gene ends were 7 bases for V and 7 bases for J; bases not matched to a gene: 12. CDR3 amino acids: CASKYRGGAGEAFF. CDR3 coding DNA: TGTGCCAGCAAGTATAGAGGGGGCGCGGGTGAAGCTTTCTTT.

This clone was counted only a few times. J is TRBJ2-2 and V is TRBV9, with a possible D match to TRBD1 (6 bases). The CDR3 has 15 amino acids. Germline CDR1 SGDLS, CDR2 YYNGEE. Trimming shortened V by 4 bases and J by 1 base, and 11 bases separated the two germline ends. CDR3 region: CASSQQGLNTGELFF. Written as DNA, the CDR3 is TGTGCCAGCAGCCAACAGGGTTTGAACACCGGGGAGCTGTTTTTT.

J is TRBJ2-7 and V is TRBV28, with 10 bases identical to TRBD2. With 11 bases clipped from V and 5 bases from J, the junction kept 12 bases outside the gene matches. The CDR3 covers 14 residues. The germline V gene has CDR1 MDHEN and CDR2 SYDVKM. This chain's CDR3 is CAVFHSGRINEQYF. The CDR3 DNA is TGTGCCGTCTTTCATAGCGGGAGGATTAACGAGCAGTACTTC.

The chain joins TRBV7-2 to TRBJ2-7; D is undetermined. Germline CDR1 and CDR2: SGHTA and FQGNSA. CDR3 size: 13 residues. With 4 bases removed from V and 2 bases from J, the gap between germline ends came to 9 bases. CDR3 loop: CASSSLGPYEQYF. Here the CDR3 DNA reads TGTGCCAGCAGCTCCCTTGGGCCCTACGAGCAGTACTTC.

This clone showed up just once. The chain links TRBV5-1 to TRBJ1-2; 9 bases align to TRBD1. Looked up from germline, CDR1 is SGHRS and CDR2 is YFSETQ. V trimming: 4 bases; J trimming: 8 bases; junction bases outside the gene matches: 9. The CDR3 has 14 residues. The CDR3 bases are TGCGCCAGCAGCACGCAACAGGGGGCCCGGGGCTACACCTTC. This sequence encodes CASSTQQGARGYTF.

By share, this clone counts as medium-sized. The gene calls are TRBV19 and TRBJ2-1; TRBD1 agrees at 10 bases. V lost 1 base and J lost 7; bases outside the gene matches: 4. The germline CDR1 and CDR2 sequences are LNHDA and SQIVND (reference sequence). This CDR3 is built from 15 residues. CDR3 nucleotides: TGTGCCAGTAGTATAGGGGACAGGGGCTGGAATGAGCAGTTCTTC. Translated: CASSIGDRGWNEQFF.

The J gene is TRBJ1-6, the V gene TRBV10-3, with 7 bases fitting TRBD1. V lost 4 bases to trimming and J lost 0 bases; unmatched junction nucleotides: 3. The length of the CDR3 is 16 residues. Germline V gives CDR1 ENHRY, CDR2 SYGVKD. CDR3 nucleotides: TGTGCCATCAGTGCACGGGACAGCTCCTATAATTCACCCCTCCACTTT. Protein: CAISARDSSYNSPLHF.

The chain employs TRBV20-1 and TRBJ1-1; 8 positions agree with TRBD1. Germline V gene data show CDR1 as DFQATT and CDR2 as SNEGSKA (reference sequence). The CDR3 has 15 residues. Trimming took 4 bases from V and 0 from J; bases not matched to a gene: 7. The CDR3, as DNA: TGCAGTGCTAATGACAGGGGCCGTATGAACACTGAAGCTTTCTTT. Its protein is CSANDRGRMNTEAFF.

CDR3 nucleotides: TGTGCCAGCAGTCTTACCGGGGGGGACTATGGCTACACCTTC. Residues: CASSLTGGDYGYTF. The chain uses TRBV3-1 (or the pseudogene TRBV3-2) and TRBJ1-2; possible D gene TRBD1, 5 bases. V was cut by 6 bases and J by 3 bases, with 14 bases left in between. Germline CDR1 is LGHDT and CDR2 is YNNKEL (reference sequence). This CDR3 spans 14 amino acids.

This chain links TRBV11-1 with TRBJ1-6; D gene ambiguous. CDR1 and CDR2 (germline): SGHAT, FQDESV (reference sequence). Trimming stripped 2 bases from V and 15 bases from J, with 17 bases between. The CDR3 consists of 14 residues. The CDR3, as DNA: TGTGCCAGCAGCTTAAGGTCAGGAAATCCCCTCCTCCACTTT. It encodes CASSLRSGNPLLHF.

CDR3 residues: CASSPDREKETQYF. The CDR3 nucleotides read TGTGCCAGCAGCCCAGACCGGGAAAAAGAGACCCAGTACTTC. The chain links TRBV7-9 to TRBJ2-5, with D possibly TRBD2 on 5 matching bases. The CDR3 contains 14 residues. Germline values: CDR1 SEHNR, CDR2 FQNEAQ (reference sequence). The ends were cut back, 5 bases at V and 3 bases at J, with 13 bases in the middle.

This clone was recorded only once. This chain uses TRBV18 with TRBJ1-2; D is uncertain. Per the germline V gene, CDR1 is KGHSH and CDR2 is LQKENI. The CDR3 totals 15 residues. The V gene lost 2 bases and the J gene lost 4 bases, with 14 bases spanning the gap. This CDR3 reads CASSPGDPTLYGYTF. In DNA form, the CDR3 reads TGTGCCAGCTCACCAGGAGACCCCACTCTCTATGGCTACACCTTC.